The entry below gives a single T cell receptor beta chain sequence along with its context. RNA transcripts yielded amplified TCR beta CDR3 regions. The first round was an RT-PCR with HTBI primers, and the second round was a multiplex PCR. TCRdb used MiXCR to reprocess the multiplex PCR reads, holding one entry per CDR3 protein. The sample records 650,000 to 900,000 distinct CDR3 sequences, approximately 40% being singletons. Uncontrolled infections, pregnancy, lactation or other autoimmune diseases led to patient exclusion. Orbital computed tomography, thyroid ultrasound, TRAb, serum thyroxine and clinical symptoms formed the basis of diagnosis. The entry originates in a study of Graves' ophthalmopathy and Graves' hyperthyroidism. CDR1 is KGHDR, CDR2 SFDVKD, per germline. The CDR3 is made up of 14 amino acids.

The receptor's source is an adult man with Graves' ophthalmopathy. Sequenced: peripheral blood. This sequence joins TRBV24-1 and TRBJ2-5; D is unresolved. The assigned J gene may be wrong: the sequence end matches TRBJ2-1 better. The CDR3 DNA sequence: TGTGCCACCAGTGATTCTCTAGTATACAATGAGCAGTTCTTC. Translated, it gives CATSDSLVYNEQFF.